This entry is about one TCR beta chain. The antigen it recognizes is unknown. No clone much larger than this one lies a single base away; base qualities are absent. The CDR3, cysteine through phenylalanine, is 12 amino acids long. Here the CDR3 DNA is all that survives: 36 bases in frame from base 1. CDR1 MDHEN and CDR2 SYDVKM are derived from the germline V gene. V sheds 1 base and J sheds 9 bases, leaving 9 bases between their ends. The source of the sample is a study of OX40 agonist ivuxolimab in advanced cancers. For the wider study: Ivuxolimab, which targeted the costimulatory receptor OX40 (CD134), was an agonistic, fully human IgG2 monoclonal antibody. Intravenous ivuxolimab was administered to patients every 2 weeks at six dose levels: 0.01, 0.1, 0.3, 1.5, 3 and 10 mg/kg. The purpose of peripheral TCRbeta sequencing was to test whether ivuxolimab changed TCR sequence diversity and led to clonal T-cell expansion. Of the approximately 50 dose-escalation patients, hepatocellular carcinoma was present in some 19, melanoma in roughly 15, renal cell carcinoma in 9 and head and neck cancer in 9. Partial responses occurred in three dose-escalation patients: two with cutaneous melanoma and one with hepatocellular carcinoma. Patients were allowed to have had prior anti-PD-1, anti-PD-L1 or anti-CTLA-4 therapy, and approximately 43% of the dose-escalation patients had previously received checkpoint inhibitors. In the dose-escalation cohort, 82.7% of patients were male, and the mean age was approximately 64 years, with a range of about 23 to 90. The paper describes the monotherapy dose-escalation part (N of about 50 patients) of the phase I trial of ivuxolimab. General study outcomes and caveats: On average, CD8+ T cells showed more expanded clones than CD4+ T cells after ivuxolimab. In partial responders in the 0.1-3.0 mg/kg groups, normalized peripheral clonal expansion was found to be among the lowest, especially among CD8+ T cells. At doses of 0.1 to 3.0 mg/kg, clonal expansion of both CD4+ and CD8+ T cells in blood was seen between baseline and week 6. Low levels of normalized T-cell clonal expansion were also seen in some patients who did not respond. The antigen specificity of the clonally expanded peripheral T cells was not determined.

For sequencing of the TCRbeta CDR3 region, genomic DNA was extracted from the sorted cells. The immunoSEQ Assay was used for sequencing of TCRbeta CDR3 regions. In TCRdb, the immuneACCESS table is reduced to in-frame sequences with V and J assigned. These tables do not hold every clone; where another copy was compared, an unresolved V gene accounts for under half, and the others remain unexplained. The table for this sample lists around 100,000 clones; about nine tenths of them were counted only once. The ten largest clones represent around 0.16% of the sample. The trial excluded patients who had a history of autoimmune disease or were on systemic immunosuppression. In every dose cohort, peripheral blood was drawn for TCR sequencing at baseline, cycle 4 day 1, and cycle 7 day 1. Samples came from an open-label, multicenter, first-in-human phase I dose-escalation trial of ivuxolimab. Adults with locally advanced or metastatic melanoma, renal cell, hepatocellular, or head and neck squamous cell carcinoma were enrolled in the trial. Before TCR sequencing, CD4+ T cells and CD8+ T cells were sorted from peripheral blood as separate populations.

This sample comprised CD4+ or CD8+ T cells sorted from blood, obtained in a trial of the OX40 agonist ivuxolimab. The clonotype was recovered from an adult with an advanced solid tumor such as melanoma, head and neck, liver or kidney cancer. The chain links TRBV28 with TRBJ1-2, with the identity of the D gene unclear. The sequenced DNA: TGTGCCAGCAGTTTATTCGGACCCCGCTACACCTTC. It translates to CASSLFGPRYTF.